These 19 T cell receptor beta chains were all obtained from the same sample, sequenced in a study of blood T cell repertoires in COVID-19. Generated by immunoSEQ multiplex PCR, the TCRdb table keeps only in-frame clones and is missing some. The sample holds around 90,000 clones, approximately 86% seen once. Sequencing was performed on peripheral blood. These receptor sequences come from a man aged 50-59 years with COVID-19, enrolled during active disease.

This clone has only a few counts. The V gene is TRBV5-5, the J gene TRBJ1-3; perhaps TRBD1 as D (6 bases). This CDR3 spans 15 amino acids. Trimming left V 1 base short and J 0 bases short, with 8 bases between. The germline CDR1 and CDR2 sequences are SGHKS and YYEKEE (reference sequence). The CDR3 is CASSLRDNSGNTIYF. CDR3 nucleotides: TGTGCCAGCAGCTTGAGGGACAACTCTGGAAACACCATATATTTT.

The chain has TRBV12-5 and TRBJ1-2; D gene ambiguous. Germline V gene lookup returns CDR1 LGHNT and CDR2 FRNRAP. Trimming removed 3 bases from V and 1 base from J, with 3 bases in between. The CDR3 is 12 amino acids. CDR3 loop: CASGFSNYGYTF. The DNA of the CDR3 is TGTGCTAGTGGTTTCAGTAACTATGGCTACACCTTC. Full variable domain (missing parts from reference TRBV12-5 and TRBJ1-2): DARVTQTPRHKVTEMGQEVTMRCQPILGHNTVFWYRQTMMQGLELLAYFRNRAPLDDSGMPKDRFSAEMPDATLATLKIQPSEPRDSAVYFCASGFSNYGYTFGSGTRLTVV.

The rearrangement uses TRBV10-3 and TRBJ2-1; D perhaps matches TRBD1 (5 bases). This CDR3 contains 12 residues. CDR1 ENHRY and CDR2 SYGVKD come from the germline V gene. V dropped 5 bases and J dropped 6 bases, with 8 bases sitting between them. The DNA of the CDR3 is TGTGCCATCAGTAACAGGAGCAATGAGCAGTTCTTC. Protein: CAISNRSNEQFF.

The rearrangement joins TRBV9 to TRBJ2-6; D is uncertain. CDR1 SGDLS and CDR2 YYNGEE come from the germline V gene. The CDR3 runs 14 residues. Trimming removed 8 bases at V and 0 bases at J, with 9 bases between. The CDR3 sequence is CASDSSSGANVLTF. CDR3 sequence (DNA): TGTGCCAGTGACTCTAGCTCTGGGGCCAACGTCCTGACTTTC.

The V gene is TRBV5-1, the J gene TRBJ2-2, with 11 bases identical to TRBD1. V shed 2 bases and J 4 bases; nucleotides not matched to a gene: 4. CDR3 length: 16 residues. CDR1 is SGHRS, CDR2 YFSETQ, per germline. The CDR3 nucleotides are TGCGCCAGCAGCTTCCGGACAGGGGGCACCACCGGGGAGCTGTTTTTT. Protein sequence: CASSFRTGGTTGELFF.

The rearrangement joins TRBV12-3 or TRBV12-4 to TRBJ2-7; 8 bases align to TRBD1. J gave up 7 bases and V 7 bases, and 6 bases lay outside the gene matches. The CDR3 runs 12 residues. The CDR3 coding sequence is TGTGCCAGCACCCAGGGGGCGCGTGAGCAGTACTTC. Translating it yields CASTQGAREQYF.

The CDR3 DNA reads as TGTGCCAGCAGTTTTCGACCAGGGGCCTACAATGAGCAGTTCTTC. Translated: CASSFRPGAYNEQFF. The V and J genes are TRBV28 and TRBJ2-1, with a weak D call TRBD1 (6 bases). CDR1 is MDHEN, CDR2 SYDVKM, per germline. This CDR3 is built from 15 residues. Trimming cost V 3 bases and J 2 bases, with 11 bases left between them.

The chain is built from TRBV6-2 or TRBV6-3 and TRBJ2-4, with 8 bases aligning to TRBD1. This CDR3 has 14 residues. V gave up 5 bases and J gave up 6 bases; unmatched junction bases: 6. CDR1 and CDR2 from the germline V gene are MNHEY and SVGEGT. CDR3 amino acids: CASSKWTGPNIQYF. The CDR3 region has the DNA TGTGCCAGCAGTAAATGGACAGGGCCAAACATTCAGTACTTC.

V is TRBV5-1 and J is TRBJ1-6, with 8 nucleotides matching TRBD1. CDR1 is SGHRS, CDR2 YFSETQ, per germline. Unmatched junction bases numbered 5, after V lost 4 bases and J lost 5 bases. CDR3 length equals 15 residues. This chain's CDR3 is CASSVWDRNNSPLHF. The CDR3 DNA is TGCGCCAGCAGCGTGTGGGACAGGAATAATTCACCCCTCCACTTT.

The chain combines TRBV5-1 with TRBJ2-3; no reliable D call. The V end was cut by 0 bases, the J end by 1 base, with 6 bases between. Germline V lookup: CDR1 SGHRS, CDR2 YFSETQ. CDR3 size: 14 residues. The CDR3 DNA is TGCGCCAGCAGCTTGGTGACACGCACAGATACGCAGTATTTT. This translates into CASSLVTRTDTQYF.

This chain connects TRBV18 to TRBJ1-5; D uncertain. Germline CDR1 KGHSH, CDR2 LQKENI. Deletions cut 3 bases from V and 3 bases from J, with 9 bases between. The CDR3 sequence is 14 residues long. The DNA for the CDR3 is TGTGCCAGCTCACCGAGGCAGACCAATCAGCCCCAGCATTTT. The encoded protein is CASSPRQTNQPQHF.

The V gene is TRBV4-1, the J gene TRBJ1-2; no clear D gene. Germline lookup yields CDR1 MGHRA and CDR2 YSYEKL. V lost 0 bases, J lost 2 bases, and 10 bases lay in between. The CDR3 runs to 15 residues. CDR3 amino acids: CASSQDQPLNYGYTF. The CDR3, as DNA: TGCGCCAGCAGCCAAGATCAACCACTAAACTATGGCTACACCTTC.

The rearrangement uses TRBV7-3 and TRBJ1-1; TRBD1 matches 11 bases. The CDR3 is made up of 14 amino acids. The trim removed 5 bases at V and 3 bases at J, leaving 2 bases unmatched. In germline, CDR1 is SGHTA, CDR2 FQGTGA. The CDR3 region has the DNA TGTGCCAGCAGCCAGGGACAGGGGGACACTGAAGCTTTCTTT. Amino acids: CASSQGQGDTEAFF. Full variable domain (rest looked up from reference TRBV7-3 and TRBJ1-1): GAGVSQTPSNKVTEKGKYVELRCDPISGHTALYWYRQSLGQGPEFLIYFQGTGAADDSGLPNDRFFAVRPEGSVSTLKIQRTERGDSAVYLCASSQGQGDTEAFFGQGTRLTVV.

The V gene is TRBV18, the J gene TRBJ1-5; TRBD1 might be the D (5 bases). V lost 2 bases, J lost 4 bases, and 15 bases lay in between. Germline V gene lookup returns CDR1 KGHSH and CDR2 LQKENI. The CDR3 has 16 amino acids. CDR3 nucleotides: TGTGCCAGCTCACCATTGACAGTTGTAGGAAATCAGCCCCAGCATTTT. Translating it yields CASSPLTVVGNQPQHF.

The CDR3 bases are TGTGCCAGCAGTTGGGACAGACTTAACTATGGCTACACCTTC. Translation: CASSWDRLNYGYTF. The rearrangement uses TRBV11-2 and TRBJ1-2; TRBD1 aligns across 7 bases. The length of the CDR3 is 14 residues. The junction had 5 bases not matched to a gene; V was cut back by 6 bases and J by 1 base. The germline V gene has CDR1 SGHAT and CDR2 FQNNGV.

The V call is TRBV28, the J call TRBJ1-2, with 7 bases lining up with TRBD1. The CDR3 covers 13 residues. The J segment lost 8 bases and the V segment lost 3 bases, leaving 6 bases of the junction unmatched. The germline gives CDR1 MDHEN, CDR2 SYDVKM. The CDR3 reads CASSLSGGSGYTF. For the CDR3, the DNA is TGTGCCAGCAGTTTGTCAGGGGGGTCCGGCTACACCTTC.

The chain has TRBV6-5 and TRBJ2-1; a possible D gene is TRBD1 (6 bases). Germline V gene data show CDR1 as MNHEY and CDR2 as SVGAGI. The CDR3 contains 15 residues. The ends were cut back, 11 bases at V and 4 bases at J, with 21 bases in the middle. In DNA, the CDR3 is TGTGCCGCAAAGGGCTTCGGACAGACGTACAATGAGCAGTTCTTC. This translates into CAAKGFGQTYNEQFF.

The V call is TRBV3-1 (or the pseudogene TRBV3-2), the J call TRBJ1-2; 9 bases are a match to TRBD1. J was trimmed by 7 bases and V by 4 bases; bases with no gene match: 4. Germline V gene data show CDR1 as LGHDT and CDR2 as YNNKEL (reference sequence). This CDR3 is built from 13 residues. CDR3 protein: CASSLRQGVGYTF. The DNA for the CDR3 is TGTGCCAGCAGCCTCCGACAGGGGGTTGGCTACACCTTC.

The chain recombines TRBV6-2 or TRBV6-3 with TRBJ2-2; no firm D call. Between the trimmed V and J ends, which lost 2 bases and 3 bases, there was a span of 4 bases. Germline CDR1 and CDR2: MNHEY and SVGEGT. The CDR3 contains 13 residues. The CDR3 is CASSYLDTGELFF. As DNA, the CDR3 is TGTGCCAGCAGTTACCTAGACACCGGGGAGCTGTTTTTT.